This is a list of T cell receptor beta chains from one sample in a study of T cells in Graves' hyperthyroidism and ophthalmopathy. TCRdb independently ran MiXCR on the multiplex PCR reads; one entry per CDR3 protein. The sample yields 550,000 to 650,000 distinct CDR3 sequences, 12% to 15% seen once. Sequenced: blood. These receptors were taken from a woman aged 35 to 49 with Graves' hyperthyroidism. Both conserved end residues are part of each CDR3. The D gene is left open where the match is weak. Some rows mark clone size as missing; the rest say once, few, many or name a class of expanded clone.

TRBV2	TRBJ1-2	TRBD1	.	14	TGTGCCAGCAGAGCGCAGACAGGGTTTTTAGGCTACACCTTC	CASRAQTGFLGYTF
TRBV29-1	TRBJ2-1	TRBD2	.	18	TGCAGCGTTGAAAACGGAGACCGAGGGCTAGCGGGAGGCAGTGAGCAGTTCTTC	CSVENGDRGLAGGSEQFF
TRBV29-1	TRBJ2-7	TRBD1	.	12	TGCAGCGTCGCGGGACAGGGGGAAGAGCAGTACTTC	CSVAGQGEEQYF
TRBV29-1	TRBJ1-3	TRBD1	few	18	TGCAGCGTGACCTACGAAGCCGGGACAGGGCGCCCTGGAAACACCATATATTTT	CSVTYEAGTGRPGNTIYF
TRBV19	TRBJ1-5	TRBD1	.	15	TGTGCCAGTAGTATACAACAGACAGGGAATCAGCCCCAGCATTTT	CASSIQQTGNQPQHF
TRBV24-1	TRBJ2-3	TRBD2	.	15	TGTGCCACCAGTGAACCTGGGACTAGCGGATATACGCAGTATTTT	CATSEPGTSGYTQYF
TRBV28	TRBJ1-5	.	.	13	TGTGCCAGCAAGGGCGGGAGGAATCAGCCCCAGCATTTT	CASKGGRNQPQHF
TRBV5-1	TRBJ1-2	TRBD1	many	13	TGCGCCAGCTCCGGACAGGGCAGTGACGGCTACACCTTC	CASSGQGSDGYTF
TRBV5-1	TRBJ1-1	TRBD1	.	17	TGCGCCAGCAGCTTTAATACCAAGGACAGGGGGAACACTGAAGCTTTCTTT	CASSFNTKDRGNTEAFF
TRBV28	TRBJ2-7	TRBD1	many	15	TGTGCCAGCAGTCCCGCCGGGACAGCGTACTACGAGCAGTACTTC	CASSPAGTAYYEQYF
TRBV18	TRBJ2-2	.	many	13	TGTGCCAGCTCACCAACAGTCACCGGGGAGCTGTTTTTT	CASSPTVTGELFF
TRBV4-2	TRBJ2-5	.	many	16	TGTGCCAGCAGCCAAGGAGTCGGTCAGATTCAAGAGACCCAGTACTTC	CASSQGVGQIQETQYF
TRBV6-1	TRBJ2-7	.	many	14	TGTGCCAGCAGTCGTCCCGGGACTCCCTACGAGCAGTACTTC	CASSRPGTPYEQYF
TRBV28	TRBJ2-7	TRBD2	once	16	TGTGCCAGCAGTTGGGGACTAGCGGGAGGGAACTACGAGCAGTACTTC	CASSWGLAGGNYEQYF
TRBV2	TRBJ2-3	.	many	16	TGTGCCAGCAGTGTCCCGACCGCGCAACGCATGGATACGCAGTATTTT	CASSVPTAQRMDTQYF
TRBV5-1	TRBJ2-5	.	many	14	TGCGCCAGCAGCTTAGGCCAGGGCCCAGAGACCCAGTACTTC	CASSLGQGPETQYF
TRBV7-9	TRBJ1-1	.	many	14	TGTGCCAGCAGCTTAGAGAGGGCACACACTGAAGCTTTCTTT	CASSLERAHTEAFF
TRBV6-1	TRBJ2-4	.	.	14	TGTGCCAGCAGTGGGAGTGACTACAAAAACATTCAGTACTTC	CASSGSDYKNIQYF
TRBV10-3	TRBJ1-2	.	many	13	TGTGCCATCAGTGAGGACGGGCCCTATGGCTACACCTTC	CAISEDGPYGYTF
TRBV30	TRBJ1-1	.	many	14	TGTGCCTGGAGCCCCCCAGGTCTGGCCACTGAAGCTTTCTTT	CAWSPPGLATEAFF
TRBV12-3/TRBV12-4	TRBJ1-3	TRBD1	.	15	TGTGCCAGCAGAACAGGGGTACAATCTGGAAACACCATATATTTT	CASRTGVQSGNTIYF
TRBV11-1	TRBJ1-6	TRBD1	many	15	TGTGCCAGCAGCCTACTACAGGGGAATAATTCACCCCTCCACTTT	CASSLLQGNNSPLHF
TRBV7-8	TRBJ2-3	.	many	13	TGTGCCCTCTCCCCGCCGGAGACGGATACGCAGTATTTT	CALSPPETDTQYF
TRBV20-1	TRBJ2-7	.	few	14	TGCAGTGCTAGATCGCCAAGTTGGGGGGACGAGCAGTACTTC	CSARSPSWGDEQYF
TRBV2	TRBJ2-1	.	.	15	TGTGCCAGCAGTATGACAGGGACTACGTGGAATGAGCAGTTCTTC	CASSMTGTTWNEQFF
TRBV12-3/TRBV12-4	TRBJ2-1	TRBD2	many	17	TGTGCCAGCAGTGACCCCCGAGGGACTAGCGCACACAATGAGCAGTTCTTC	CASSDPRGTSAHNEQFF
TRBV4-3	TRBJ2-1	.	.	14	TGCGCCAGCAGCCTGATGATGATGGGCAATGAGCAGTTCTTC	CASSLMMMGNEQFF
TRBV20-1	TRBJ2-7	TRBD2	.	16	TGCAGTGCTAGAGATCTACTAGCGGGAGGGATATACGAGCAGTACTTC	CSARDLLAGGIYEQYF
TRBV5-1	TRBJ2-1	.	.	16	TGCGCCAGCAGCTTGGGACCAGGACAGACAAACAATGAGCAGTTCTTC	CASSLGPGQTNNEQFF
TRBV4-2	TRBJ1-4	.	many	15	TGTGCCAGCAGCCAAGATGCTCAGATTAATGAAAAACTGTTTTTT	CASSQDAQINEKLFF
TRBV5-4	TRBJ2-7	.	many	15	TGTGCCAGCAGCCCAAGGGACCGACTGACTGGCGAGCAGTACTTC	CASSPRDRLTGEQYF
TRBV7-9	TRBJ2-1	TRBD2	few	14	TGTGCCAGCAGCTTCGGGACTAGCGGCAATGAGCAGTTCTTC	CASSFGTSGNEQFF
TRBV10-3	TRBJ1-2	.	many	13	TGTGCCATCAGGGATACCGGCCGACCTGGCTACACCTTC	CAIRDTGRPGYTF
TRBV5-6	TRBJ2-5	.	few	14	TGTGCCAGCAGCTTGGTGCTAGCCCAAGAGACCCAGTACTTC	CASSLVLAQETQYF
TRBV4-2	TRBJ1-2	.	few	13	TGTGCCAGCAGCCAAGACGGCTCGGTTGGCTACACCTTC	CASSQDGSVGYTF
TRBV27	TRBJ1-5	TRBD1	few	15	TGTGCCAGCAGTTTTAAAGGGGGCGGTTATCAGCCCCAGCATTTT	CASSFKGGGYQPQHF
TRBV28	TRBJ2-4	.	many	15	TGTGCCAGCAGGCCATTGTGGGGGGCCAAAAACATTCAGTACTTC	CASRPLWGAKNIQYF
TRBV28	TRBJ2-5	.	many	13	TGTGCCAGCAGCCAGGGGCAGGAAGAGACCCAGTACTTC	CASSQGQEETQYF
TRBV6-2/TRBV6-3	TRBJ2-1	TRBD2	.	16	TGTGCCAGCAGACACCTAGCGGGAGCCTCCTACAATGAGCAGTTCTTC	CASRHLAGASYNEQFF
TRBV2	TRBJ2-3	.	many	15	TGTGCCAGCAGTGATCAGCGGAGAAGCACAGATACGCAGTATTTT	CASSDQRRSTDTQYF
TRBV30	TRBJ2-3	TRBD1	many	12	TGTGCCTCCAGGGGGCAAACAGATACGCAGTATTTT	CASRGQTDTQYF
TRBV27	TRBJ2-1	.	many	16	TGTGCCAGCAGTTCCGCGGGTGGGGGCAGTTACAATGAGCAGTTCTTC	CASSSAGGGSYNEQFF
TRBV28	TRBJ2-7	.	many	14	TGTGCCAGCAGGCCCCGGGAGTACCTTCACGAGCAGTACTTC	CASRPREYLHEQYF
TRBV12-3/TRBV12-4	TRBJ2-4	.	few	15	TGTGCCAGCAGTTTAGGGCCTGAGTCCATTAACATTCAGTACTTC	CASSLGPESINIQYF
TRBV5-1	TRBJ2-3	TRBD1	once	15	TGCGCCAGCAGCTCGGGACAGGCGAACACAGATACGCAGTATTTT	CASSSGQANTDTQYF
TRBV28	TRBJ1-1	.	many	12	TGTGCCAGCAGTTTCAACAGGGATGAAGCTTTCTTT	CASSFNRDEAFF
TRBV12-3/TRBV12-4	TRBJ2-7	.	many	16	TGTGCCAGCAGTTTAAGCTTTGGGACGCAAACCTACGAGCAGTACTTC	CASSLSFGTQTYEQYF
TRBV20-1	TRBJ2-1	TRBD2	.	16	TGCAGTGCTACGCGGGCTAGCGGATACTCCTACAATGAGCAGTTCTTC	CSATRASGYSYNEQFF